These 8 T cell receptor beta chains originate from one sample sequenced in a study of PD-1 blockade in classical Hodgkin lymphoma (TCRdb year 2020). The method behind the library was the immunoSEQ multiplex PCR assay. TCRdb re-hosts the immuneACCESS table, in-frame sequences only. Its copies lack some clones; in the studies checked, an unresolved V gene accounts for under half of them, and the cause for the rest is not known. Counted in this sample were 5,000 or so clones; 70% to 85% of them appeared once. The ten largest clonotypes hold about a tenth of the sample. The time point label on this specimen signifies: cycle 1 day 1 (C1D1), immediately before nivolumab initiation. All trial patients had relapsed after autologous stem cell transplantation, with cohorts A, B and C differing in prior brentuximab vedotin exposure. Magnetic negative selection with a Miltenyi CD8+ T cell isolation kit was used to purify CD8+ T cells from thawed PBMCs.

Sequenced material: CD8+ T cells from blood, taken at baseline. These receptors came from a human donor with classical Hodgkin lymphoma.

The gene calls are TRBV4-3 and TRBJ2-5, with D possibly called TRBD1 or TRBD2 (6 bases each). Germline V gene data show CDR1 as LGHNA and CDR2 as YSLEER. The V end was cut by 0 bases, the J end by 1 base, with 12 bases between. The CDR3 consists of 16 residues. The CDR3 nucleotides are TGCGCCAGCAGCCAAGATGGAGGGGGATCCCAAGAGACCCAGTACTTC. As protein: CASSQDGGGSQETQYF.

This clone was seen once. This rearrangement joins TRBV29-1 to TRBJ1-1, with D perhaps TRBD1 (6 bases). The CDR3 sequence is 10 residues long. Germline V gives CDR1 SQVTM, CDR2 ANQGSEA. V was trimmed by 6 bases and J by 11 bases, leaving 13 bases between them. CDR3 DNA sequence: TGCAGCGTGGGGGCCCAACGGGCTTTCTTT. This encodes CSVGAQRAFF.

This chain uses TRBV7-8 with TRBJ2-5; D is perhaps TRBD2 (5 bases). The J call may be wrong; the DNA end is better matched by TRBJ2-7. CDR1 and CDR2 from the germline V gene are SGHVS and FQNEAQ. The CDR3 covers 16 residues. CDR3 loop: CASSLSSKRVPYEQYF. Here the CDR3 DNA reads TGTGCCAGCAGCTTAAGTAGCAAGAGGGTACCGTACGAGCAGTACTTC.

The rearrangement joins TRBV9 to TRBJ2-1, with TRBD2 as a possible D gene (6 bases). Per the germline V gene, CDR1 is SGDLS and CDR2 is YYNGEE. The V end was cut by 0 bases, the J end by 6 bases, with 13 bases between. This CDR3 comprises 15 residues. The DNA of the CDR3 is TGTGCCAGCAGCGTAGTCGGGACTGGGTCCAATGAGCAGTTCTTC. It specifies CASSVVGTGSNEQFF.

The chain recombines TRBV6-1 with TRBJ2-7; D unresolved. The CDR3 is made up of 14 amino acids. Trimming removed 10 bases at V and 6 bases at J, with 22 bases between. Germline lookup yields CDR1 MNHNS and CDR2 SASEGT. CDR3 in amino acids: CATLVPLFAVEQYF. CDR3 coding DNA: TGTGCCACCCTAGTCCCCCTTTTCGCTGTCGAGCAGTACTTC.

This clone is a singleton in its sample. This sequence joins TRBV18 and TRBJ1-2, with 9 bases fitting TRBD1. V was pared by 0 bases and J by 4 bases, with 3 bases of the junction left unmatched. Per germline, CDR1 KGHSH and CDR2 LQKENI. The CDR3 is made up of 15 amino acids. The CDR3 nucleotides are TGTGCCAGCTCACCACCGGGACAGGGTGTCTATGGCTACACCTTC. Encoded protein: CASSPPGQGVYGYTF.

V gene TRBV4-1 combines with J gene TRBJ1-1, with D possibly matching TRBD1 (6 bases). The CDR3 runs to 15 residues. The V and J ends lost 3 bases and 4 bases respectively, with 15 bases between them. CDR1 and CDR2 (germline): MGHRA, YSYEKL. This chain's CDR3 is CASSHGDTLGTEAFF. As DNA, the CDR3 is TGCGCCAGCAGCCATGGGGACACCCTGGGCACTGAAGCTTTCTTT.

The chain combines TRBV28 with TRBJ1-1; D is ambiguous. V lost 3 bases and J 1 base, leaving 9 bases between the germline ends. Germline V lookup: CDR1 MDHEN, CDR2 SYDVKM. This CDR3 spans 14 amino acids. CDR3 in DNA: TGTGCCAGCAGTTTCTACCGGGGGAACACTGAAGCTTTCTTT. Protein product: CASSFYRGNTEAFF. Together with reference TRBV28 and TRBJ1-1, the CDR3 gives the full variable domain: DVKVTQSSRYLVKRTGEKVFLECVQDMDHENMFWYRQDPGLGLRLIYFSYDVKMKEKGDIPEGYSVSREKKERFSLILESASTNQTSMYLCASSFYRGNTEAFFGQGTRLTVV.